Listed below are T cell receptor beta chains from one sample, sequenced in a study of response to subunit inactivated influenza vaccine. TCRdb independently ran MiXCR on the RT-PCR reads; one entry per CDR3 protein. The repertoire holds under 500,000 distinct CDR3 sequences, about a tenth seen once, with less than 15% in the top ten. The specimen was PBMCs from blood, collected 35 to 45 days after vaccination. The origin of the receptors is a man aged 45-60 years who received an inactivated influenza vaccine. CDR3s include the opening cysteine and the closing phenylalanine or tryptophan. Each record gives: J gene, D gene, V gene, clone size, CDR3 DNA, CDR3 protein. D genes are given only for firm matches. Size values are once, few and many counts, or a class for expanded clones, and some rows have none.

TRBJ2-1 - TRBV6-1 - TGTGCCAGCAAGAAGGGGGACTTAAACAATGAGCAGTTCTTC CASKKGDLNNEQFF
TRBJ1-2 - TRBV7-2 few TGTGCCAGCAGCTTAGCGCTCCGCAATCTCTATGGCTACACCTTC CASSLALRNLYGYTF
TRBJ2-5 TRBD1 TRBV9 - TGTGCCAGCAGCGCCGCAGGGGGCCGCGGTGAGACCCAGTACTTC CASSAAGGRGETQYF
TRBJ1-4 - TRBV28 many TGTGCCAGCAGTTCCCCACGTCGACGGATAAATAATGAAAAACTGTTTTTT CASSSPRRRINNEKLFF
TRBJ2-5 TRBD2 TRBV7-9 few TGTGCCAGCAGCTTCGGGGCCAGCGGGAGAGAGGAGACCCAGTACTTC CASSFGASGREETQYF
TRBJ1-1 TRBD1 TRBV5-1 - TGCGCCAGCACGATCTACAGGGGGAGGAACACTGAAGCTTTCTTT CASTIYRGRNTEAFF
TRBJ2-5 - TRBV12-3/TRBV12-4 many TGTGCCAGCCGAGCAAACGTACAAGAGACCCAGTACTTC CASRANVQETQYF
TRBJ2-1 TRBD2 TRBV7-2 - TGTGCCAGCAGCTTAGAAGCGGGGATTCGGTTCTTC CASSLEAGIRFF
TRBJ2-3 - TRBV10-3 few TGTGCCATCAGTGAGGCGATGGGTTGGCAGAGCAGCACAGATACGCAGTATTTT CAISEAMGWQSSTDTQYF
TRBJ2-3 TRBD1 TRBV5-1 few TGCGCCAGCAGCTACGGACAGGGGGCGAACACAGATACGCAGTATTTT CASSYGQGANTDTQYF
TRBJ2-1 - TRBV7-2 - TGTGCCAGCAGGGGTGCGGGACAAGCAAATGAGCAGTTCTTC CASRGAGQANEQFF
TRBJ2-5 - TRBV5-6 many TGTGCCAGCAGCGGAGCCCCAGAGACCCAGTACTTC CASSGAPETQYF
TRBJ1-5 TRBD1 TRBV4-1 few TGCGCCAGCAGCCAAGGACCGGGACAGGGTGGTCAGCCCCAGCATTTT CASSQGPGQGGQPQHF
TRBJ2-1 - TRBV9 few TGTGCCAGCAGCCCACCTAGCTTACTCAATGAGCAGTTCTTC CASSPPSLLNEQFF
TRBJ2-7 TRBD1 TRBV20-1 - TGCAGTGCTAGAGTCCCGGGGACAGGGTTCTACGAGCAGTACTTC CSARVPGTGFYEQYF
TRBJ1-6 TRBD1 TRBV4-3 - TGCGCCAGCAGCCAGAACTTACAGGGGATTTCACCCCTCCACTTT CASSQNLQGISPLHF
TRBJ2-7 - TRBV21-1 few TGTGCCAGCAGAAAAAGAAGAGACAGGGGGCCCGCAGCCTACGAGCAGTACTTC CASRKRRDRGPAAYEQYF
TRBJ2-1 TRBD2 TRBV24-1 few TGTGCCACCAGTAGCGGGAGTCGAAATGAGCAGTTCTTC CATSSGSRNEQFF
TRBJ2-1 TRBD2 TRBV12-3/TRBV12-4 many TGTGCCAGCAGACTAGATGGCGGGGGTGAGTTCTTC CASRLDGGGEFF
TRBJ2-7 TRBD1 TRBV28 - TGTGCCAGCAGTTCTCCGGGACAGGGAACGGGCGAGCAGTACTTC CASSSPGQGTGEQYF
TRBJ1-6 TRBD1 TRBV6-2/TRBV6-3 few TGTGCCAGCCGTTTTTACCGGGACAGGGGGCTTAATTCTCCCCTCCACTTT CASRFYRDRGLNSPLHF
TRBJ2-7 TRBD2 TRBV20-1 - TGCAGTGCTAGAGATCACGGGAGGGGGACCTACGAGCAGTACTTC CSARDHGRGTYEQYF
TRBJ1-3 - TRBV4-2 few TGTGCCAGCAGCCAATACTGGGGCAGCAACTCTGGAAACACCATATATTTT CASSQYWGSNSGNTIYF
TRBJ2-2 TRBD1 TRBV12-3/TRBV12-4 - TGTGCCAGCAGCGAAATCCCGGGACAGGTTGTACTAGCATCCACCGGGGAGCTGTTTTTT CASSEIPGQVVLASTGELFF
TRBJ2-3 TRBD2 TRBV7-9 - TGTGCCAGCAGTTCCGCCGGGGGGATTGTGGATACGCAGTATTTT CASSSAGGIVDTQYF
TRBJ2-3 - TRBV12-3/TRBV12-4 - TGTGCCAGCAGGGCAGTATCGGGGACAGATACGCAGTATTTT CASRAVSGTDTQYF
TRBJ1-5 TRBD1 TRBV24-1 - TGTGCCACCAGTGATGACAGGGGTAGCAATCAGCCCCAGCATTTT CATSDDRGSNQPQHF
TRBJ2-3 - TRBV4-1 - TGCGCCAGCAGCCAGGTCGGATTAGATACGCAGTATTTT CASSQVGLDTQYF